This TCR beta chain was captured in a study of cytomegalovirus exposure and HLA in healthy donors. Profiling relied on immunoSEQ multiplex PCR, and the TCRdb table lists in-frame clones only, not all of them. The repertoire holds 300,000 to 400,000 clones, with just over 85% as singletons. This CDR3 has 15 amino acids. Sample: PBMCs. This sequence joins TRBV21-1 and TRBJ1-5. TRBV21-1 is designated a pseudogene. This receptor was taken from a woman between 18 and 29 years old in good health and CMV-seronegative. The CDR3 DNA reads TGTGCCAGCAGGAGGCGGCGGAGAAGCAATCAGCCCCAGCATTTT. This codes for CASRRRRRSNQPQHF.